These 6 T cell receptor beta chains were all obtained from the same sample, sequenced in a study of cytomegalovirus exposure and HLA in healthy donors. Primers included in the PCR were 60 Vbeta and 13 Jbeta primers. Some clones are missing from TCRdb's copy, which holds only in-frame ones; the method was immunoSEQ multiplex PCR. The table lists 130,000 or so clones, around 85% of them singletons, with under 7% in the top ten. The sample taken for sequencing was PBMCs. The source of these receptors is a woman aged 25 to 39 in good health and CMV-seropositive.

A single count supports this clone. V is TRBV7-8 and J is TRBJ1-2; TRBD1 might be the D (6 bases). V shed 5 bases and J shed 10 bases, with 11 bases lying between them. This CDR3 region has 11 residues. Germline CDR1 is SGHVS and CDR2 is FQNEAQ. The CDR3 loop reads CASSATGFYTF. CDR3 coding DNA: TGTGCCAGCAGCGCGACAGGATTCTACACCTTC.

The gene calls are TRBV19 and TRBJ1-2; D call uncertain. CDR3 length: 13 amino acids. V gave up 6 bases and J gave up 5 bases, with 13 bases separating them. Germline lookup yields CDR1 LNHDA and CDR2 SQIVND (reference sequence). The CDR3 is CASSVGGRYGYTF. CDR3 DNA: TGTGCCAGTAGCGTTGGTGGGAGATATGGCTACACCTTC.

The rearrangement links TRBV7-9 to TRBJ1-2; 10 bases align to TRBD1. Per germline, CDR1 SEHNR and CDR2 FQNEAQ (reference sequence). J was trimmed by 5 bases and V by 0 bases; bases with no gene match: 3. CDR3 length: 15 residues. The CDR3: CASSLAGGQGYGYTF. As DNA, the CDR3 is TGTGCCAGCAGCTTAGCCGGGGGACAGGGGTATGGCTACACCTTC.

The chain recombines TRBV9 with TRBJ1-5; 7 positions agree with TRBD1. The junction had 7 bases not matched to a gene; V was cut back by 5 bases and J by 5 bases. The CDR3 is 14 amino acids. Germline-derived CDR1 and CDR2 are SGDLS and YYNGEE. The CDR3 spells CASSSGQNYQPQHF. CDR3 nucleotides: TGTGCCAGCAGTTCGGGACAGAACTATCAGCCCCAGCATTTT. Supplemented by reference TRBV9 and TRBJ1-5, the full variable domain reads DSGVTQTPKHLITATGQRVTLRCSPRSGDLSVYWYQQSLDQGLQFLIQYYNGEERAKGNILERFSAQQFPDLHSELNLSSLELGDSALYFCASSSGQNYQPQHFGDGTRLSIL.

This clone was seen a handful of times. The chain couples TRBV4-2 to TRBJ2-7; 11 bases are a match to TRBD2. Germline V gives CDR1 LGHNA, CDR2 YNFKEQ. The CDR3 extends over 17 amino acids. V shed 0 bases, J shed 4 bases, and the junction held 8 bases outside the gene matches. The DNA for the CDR3 is TGTGCCAGCAGCCAAGAGGTCCTAGCGGGGGGCTATTACGAGCAGTACTTC. It yields the protein CASSQEVLAGGYYEQYF.

V usage is TRBV6-4 and J usage is TRBJ2-3; possible D gene TRBD2, 6 bases. Trimming shortened V by 6 bases and J by 2 bases, and 12 bases separated the two germline ends. Germline lookup yields CDR1 MRHNA and CDR2 SNTAGT. CDR3 length equals 14 residues. The CDR3 loop reads CASSAGLFTDTQYF. In DNA, the CDR3 is TGTGCCAGCAGCGCGGGACTTTTCACAGATACGCAGTATTTT.